This T cell receptor beta chain was sequenced for a study of T-cell memory formation after mild COVID-19. Across the whole study: TCR clusters were mostly donor specific.

MiXCR, run by TCRdb on the 5' RACE reads, gives a single entry per CDR3 protein. The table includes some 350,000 distinct CDR3 sequences, roughly 13% detected once. V lost 3 bases to trimming and J lost 7 bases, with 7 bases between them. CDR1 and CDR2 (germline): LNHDA, SQIVND (reference sequence). The CDR3 totals 12 residues. Sequencing input: PBMCs or a T cell subset sorted from them (not recorded which). This receptor was identified in a man between 18 and 35 years old who had mild COVID-19 (a few samples of this study predate the infection). Cell type and time point are not known. The chain has TRBV19 and TRBJ1-5; D possibly corresponds to TRBD1 (5 bases). CDR3 sequence: CASSMRDQPQHF. CDR3 nucleotide sequence: TGTGCCAGTAGTATGAGGGACCAGCCCCAGCATTTT.